The next 32 T cell receptor beta chains were all read from a single sample in a study of OX40 agonist ivuxolimab in advanced cancers. The method was immunoSEQ multiplex PCR; TCRdb's version includes in-frame clones alone and lacks a portion of them. The sample yields 21,000 or so clones, roughly four fifths seen once. The sample in question was CD4+ or CD8+ T cells sorted from blood, obtained in a trial of the OX40 agonist ivuxolimab. The receptors come from an adult with an advanced solid tumor such as melanoma, head and neck, liver or kidney cancer.

This chain joins TRBV9 and TRBJ1-3, with D tentatively TRBD1 (6 bases). The germline CDR1 and CDR2 sequences are SGDLS and YYNGEE. Trimming took 3 bases from V and 3 from J, leaving 7 bases between them. This CDR3 is 13 amino acids long. DNA for the CDR3: TGTGCCAGCAGCGCAGGGGTTGGAAACACCATATATTTT. It is translated as CASSAGVGNTIYF.

By share of the sample, this clone is medium-sized. This chain joins TRBV4-3 and TRBJ2-7, with a possible D match to TRBD2 (7 bases). CDR3 size: 13 residues. V was shortened by 1 base and J by 7 bases, with 11 bases between the two germline ends. Germline values: CDR1 LGHNA, CDR2 YSLEER. The DNA of the CDR3 is TGCGCCAGCAGCCAAGCGGCGGGGGCGGAGCAGTACTTC. Its translation is CASSQAAGAEQYF.

The chain is built from TRBV5-4 and TRBJ2-2; 8 bases align to TRBD2. Germline assignment: CDR1 SGHNT and CDR2 YYREEE (reference sequence). CDR3 length: 16 amino acids. Unmatched junction bases numbered 8, after V lost 2 bases and J lost 5 bases. The CDR3, as DNA: TGTGCCAGCAGCTTACTAGCGGCCGAAGGGACCGGGGAGCTGTTTTTT. The encoded protein is CASSLLAAEGTGELFF.

The V call is TRBV2, the J call TRBJ1-1; 9 nucleotides match TRBD1. The J segment lost 7 bases and the V segment lost 6 bases, leaving 9 bases of the junction unmatched. From germline, CDR1 is SNHLY and CDR2 FYNNEI. The CDR3 is 14 residues long. DNA of the CDR3: TGTGCCAGCAGCCGGGACAGGGTGACAATTGAAGCTTTCTTT. Protein product: CASSRDRVTIEAFF.

This sequence joins TRBV11-3 and TRBJ2-1, with 8 bases identical to TRBD2. Looked up from germline, CDR1 is SGHNT and CDR2 is YENEEA. The ends lost 1 base at V and 7 bases at J; junction bases unmatched: 6. This CDR3 has 15 residues. The CDR3 here is CASSLAGGPQNEQFF. The CDR3 DNA reads TGTGCCAGCAGCTTAGCGGGAGGGCCCCAGAATGAGCAGTTCTTC. The full variable domain, its missing parts supplied by reference TRBV11-3 and TRBJ2-1, is EAGVVQSPRYKIIEKKQPVAFWCNPISGHNTLYWYLQNLGQGPELLIRYENEEAVDDSQLPKDRFSAERLKGVDSTLKIQPAELGDSAVYLCASSLAGGPQNEQFFGPGTRLTVL.

This rearrangement joins TRBV9 to TRBJ2-5; D uncertain. The closer fit of TRBJ2-7 to the DNA end suggests the J call may be wrong. CDR1 and CDR2 (germline): SGDLS, YYNGEE. This CDR3 spans 13 amino acids. DNA of the CDR3: TGTGCCAGCAGCCGGACCCTGGCCTACGAGCAGTACTTC. As protein: CASSRTLAYEQYF.

The chain is built from TRBV7-3 and TRBJ1-1; TRBD1 agrees at 7 bases. Losses at the gene ends were 4 bases for V and 5 bases for J; bases not matched to a gene: 4. CDR1 SGHTA and CDR2 FQGTGA come from the germline V gene. This CDR3 comprises 13 residues. The CDR3 region is CASSSQQGTEAFF. DNA of the CDR3: TGTGCCAGCAGCTCGCAACAGGGGACTGAAGCTTTCTTT.

V is TRBV19 and J is TRBJ1-5; no reliable D call. V dropped 5 bases and J dropped 2 bases, with 13 bases sitting between them. The CDR3 sequence is 15 residues long. Per germline, CDR1 LNHDA and CDR2 SQIVND (reference sequence). Written as DNA, the CDR3 is TGTGCCAGTAGTCCAGAGGGAAGAGGCAATCAGCCCCAGCATTTT. This translates into CASSPEGRGNQPQHF. Full variable domain (outside the CDR3, taken from reference TRBV19 and TRBJ1-5): DGGITQSPKYLFRKEGQNVTLSCEQNLNHDAMYWYRQDPGQGLRLIYYSQIVNDFQKGDIAEGYSVSREKKESFPLTVTSAQKNPTAFYLCASSPEGRGNQPQHFGDGTRLSIL.

The V call is TRBV7-8, the J call TRBJ2-1; 14 bases are shared with TRBD2. The CDR3 totals 17 residues. Germline V gives CDR1 SGHVS, CDR2 FQNEAQ. The J segment lost 3 bases and the V segment lost 5 bases, leaving 6 bases of the junction unmatched. This CDR3 is CASSVRLAGGDYNEQFF. The CDR3 DNA reads TGTGCCAGCAGCGTAAGACTAGCGGGAGGGGACTACAATGAGCAGTTCTTC.

The table lists this clone with a few counts. The chain employs TRBV6-5 and TRBJ2-3, with TRBD1 as a possible D gene (5 bases). V was pared by 5 bases and J by 2 bases, with 14 bases between. This CDR3 contains 15 residues. The germline gives CDR1 MNHEY, CDR2 SVGAGI. Here the CDR3 reads CASSKGEPHTDTQYF. CDR3 sequence (DNA): TGTGCCAGCAGTAAAGGGGAACCACACACAGATACGCAGTATTTT.

The rearrangement links TRBV29-1 to TRBJ2-5; 9 nucleotides align to TRBD2. CDR3 size: 14 residues. After removal of 4 bases from V and 1 base from J, the junction contained 4 bases not matched to a gene. Germline values: CDR1 SQVTM, CDR2 ANQGSEA. The CDR3 DNA reads TGCAGCGTTGTAGCGGGAGACCTCCAAGAGACCCAGTACTTC. It translates to CSVVAGDLQETQYF.

This sequence joins TRBV4-3 and TRBJ1-3, with 8 nucleotides matching TRBD1. The junction had 1 base not matched to a gene; V was cut back by 0 bases and J by 0 bases. The germline CDR1 and CDR2 sequences are LGHNA and YSLEER. This CDR3 spans 16 amino acids. CDR3 residues: CASSQEGQVSGNTIYF. The CDR3 region has the DNA TGCGCCAGCAGCCAAGAGGGACAGGTCTCTGGAAACACCATATATTTT.

The rearrangement uses TRBV11-3 and TRBJ2-5; tentatively, D is TRBD2 (7 bases). Germline V CDR1 and CDR2: SGHNT, YENEEA. This CDR3 is 15 amino acids long. Trimming shortened V by 3 bases and J by 2 bases, and 13 bases separated the two germline ends. The CDR3: CASSLRGPLQETQYF. DNA for the CDR3: TGTGCCAGCAGCTTGCGGGGGCCCCTACAAGAGACCCAGTACTTC.

This CDR3 reads CASSLWGLGQDYTF. The CDR3 DNA reads TGTGCCAGCAGCTTATGGGGCCTCGGGCAAGACTACACCTTC. This chain links TRBV4-2 with TRBJ1-2; possible D gene TRBD1, 5 bases. Germline V lookup: CDR1 LGHNA, CDR2 YNFKEQ. CDR3 length: 14 residues. Between the trimmed V and J ends, which lost 5 bases and 10 bases, there was a span of 20 bases.

This rearrangement joins TRBV11-2 to TRBJ1-4, with 11 bases aligning to TRBD1. This CDR3 comprises 15 residues. Germline CDR1 SGHAT, CDR2 FQNNGV. V was clipped by 3 bases and J by 8 bases; unmatched bases: 5. CDR3 DNA sequence: TGTGCCAGCAGCTTCGGACAGGGGGCGGTAGAAAAACTGTTTTTT. The encoded protein is CASSFGQGAVEKLFF.

The V call is TRBV7-9, the J call TRBJ1-1; D uncertain. The CDR3 contains 13 residues. The germline V gene has CDR1 SEHNR and CDR2 FQNEAQ (reference sequence). With 2 bases removed from V and 4 bases from J, the gap between germline ends came to 8 bases. DNA for the CDR3: TGTGCCAGCAGCTTAATGGGTGGCACTGAAGCTTTCTTT. It translates to CASSLMGGTEAFF.

The CDR3 DNA is TGTGCCAGCAGCTTCACTCCGCGGGGGGCCAAAAACATTCAGTACTTC. This encodes CASSFTPRGAKNIQYF. The J gene is TRBJ2-4, the V gene TRBV7-9; 7 positions agree with TRBD2. In germline, CDR1 is SEHNR, CDR2 FQNEAQ (reference sequence). The junction had 6 bases not matched to a gene; V was cut back by 3 bases and J by 1 base. The CDR3 runs to 16 residues.

The chain has TRBV19 and TRBJ2-3; 12 bases are a match to TRBD2. Germline CDR1 is LNHDA and CDR2 is SQIVND (reference sequence). With V trimmed by 4 bases and J by 1 base, 3 bases remained unmatched. This CDR3 comprises 16 residues. CDR3 DNA: TGTGCCAGTAGTACTAGCGGGAGGGCCGGCACAGATACGCAGTATTTT. Protein: CASSTSGRAGTDTQYF.

The V gene is TRBV6-6, the J gene TRBJ2-7; D is perhaps TRBD2 (6 bases). The germline gives CDR1 MNHNY, CDR2 SVGAGI (reference sequence). The CDR3 is made up of 14 amino acids. Trimming cost V 6 bases and J 5 bases, with 17 bases left between them. This CDR3 is CASRGRLVSNEQYF. CDR3 DNA sequence: TGTGCCAGCAGGGGAAGACTAGTTAGTAACGAGCAGTACTTC.

This clone has only a few counts. The chain employs TRBV6-5 and TRBJ1-2, with no clear D. Per germline, CDR1 MNHEY and CDR2 SVGAGI. The CDR3 consists of 13 residues. Trimming took off 6 bases at V and 8 bases at J, with 16 bases between the two ends. DNA for the CDR3: TGTGCCAGCAGCCGCGGTGGGGTGGTAGGCTACACCTTC. It is translated as CASSRGGVVGYTF.

The V call is TRBV5-1, the J call TRBJ1-1; TRBD1 matches at 9 bases. The V segment lost 0 bases and the J segment 4 bases; nucleotides outside the gene matches: 4. Germline values: CDR1 SGHRS, CDR2 YFSETQ. The CDR3 sequence is 15 residues long. As DNA, the CDR3 is TGCGCCAGCAGCTTGGATGGACAGGGGCTCACTGAAGCTTTCTTT. Its protein is CASSLDGQGLTEAFF.

The chain uses TRBV6-1 and TRBJ1-5, with D possibly matching TRBD1 (5 bases). The length of the CDR3 is 16 residues. The ends were cut back, 3 bases at V and 1 base at J, with 13 bases in the middle. Germline V lookup: CDR1 MNHNS, CDR2 SASEGT. The CDR3 bases are TGTGCCAGCAGTGAGGGACCCCCCCGAAGCAATCAGCCCCAGCATTTT. As protein: CASSEGPPRSNQPQHF.

This clone appeared a few times. The chain combines TRBV27 with TRBJ2-7; unclear D gene. Trimming pared 5 bases from V and 5 bases from J, leaving 13 bases between. The germline CDR1 and CDR2 sequences are MNHEY and SMNVEV (reference sequence). This CDR3 is built from 13 residues. The CDR3 DNA is TGTGCCAGCAGTAAGGCGAGGCTCCACGAGCAGTACTTC. This codes for CASSKARLHEQYF.

This clone is deemed medium-sized (0.01 to 0.1%). The V gene is TRBV29-1, the J gene TRBJ2-3; 11 bases are shared with TRBD1. The germline CDR1 and CDR2 sequences are SQVTM and ANQGSEA. V shed 7 bases, J shed 7 bases, and the junction held 4 bases outside the gene matches. This CDR3 is built from 12 residues. CDR3 loop: CSGGTGGNTQYF. The CDR3 DNA is TGCAGCGGGGGGACAGGGGGGAATACGCAGTATTTT.

This chain joins TRBV2 and TRBJ1-5; 7 bases are a match to TRBD1. This CDR3 comprises 14 residues. Germline loops: CDR1 SNHLY, CDR2 FYNNEI. With 8 bases clipped from V and 5 bases from J, the junction kept 9 bases outside the gene matches. The CDR3 nucleotides read TGTGCCAGCGGATGGGGTACAGGGGATCAGCCCCAGCATTTT. It yields the protein CASGWGTGDQPQHF.

CDR3 bases: TGTGCCAGCAGGAGACGGACCGAGAATTCACCCCTCCACTTT. Its protein is CASRRRTENSPLHF. The rearrangement links TRBV6-5 to TRBJ1-6; D is uncertain. CDR1 and CDR2 (germline): MNHEY, SVGAGI. V was cut by 6 bases and J by 7 bases, with 13 bases left in between. The CDR3 length is 14 residues.

The chain recombines TRBV28 with TRBJ1-6, with 9 bases aligning to TRBD1. V dropped 5 bases and J dropped 8; count of bases not matched to a gene: 4. CDR3 length: 14 residues. In germline, CDR1 is MDHEN, CDR2 SYDVKM. The CDR3 region has the DNA TGTGCCAGCAGTCCCGGGACAGGGTATTCACCCCTCCACTTT. Amino acid sequence: CASSPGTGYSPLHF. The whole variable domain, remainder taken from reference TRBV28 and TRBJ1-6, is DVKVTQSSRYLVKRTGEKVFLECVQDMDHENMFWYRQDPGLGLRLIYFSYDVKMKEKGDIPEGYSVSREKKERFSLILESASTNQTSMYLCASSPGTGYSPLHFGNGTRLTVT.

To note about this clone: One base away lies a much larger clone, so this may be a sequencing read error. This chain joins TRBV5-8 and TRBJ2-3; D may be TRBD1 (6 bases). The germline V gene encodes CDR1 SGHTS and CDR2 YDEGEE. This CDR3 region has 14 residues. The V gene lost 4 bases and the J gene lost 2 bases, with 11 bases spanning the gap. The CDR3 DNA sequence: TGTGCCAGCAGCCCCCGGGACAACACAGATACGCAGTATTTT. It codes for CASSPRDNTDTQYF.

This clone showed up just once. As DNA, the CDR3 is TGTGCCAGCAGCTTAGGACAGGGCAATCAGCCCCAGCATTTT. This sequence encodes CASSLGQGNQPQHF. J is TRBJ1-5 and V is TRBV7-9, with D possibly TRBD1 on 6 matching bases. V shed 1 base and J shed 2 bases, with 6 bases lying between them. Germline assignment: CDR1 SEHNR and CDR2 FQNEAQ (reference sequence). The CDR3 has 14 amino acids.

This chain links TRBV7-6 with TRBJ2-5, with D possibly being TRBD2 (5 bases). The V and J ends lost 4 bases and 3 bases respectively, with 15 bases between them. This CDR3 spans 15 amino acids. Germline-derived CDR1 and CDR2 are SGHVS and FNYEAQ. CDR3 sequence: CASSSSLGSKETQYF. CDR3 in DNA: TGTGCCAGCAGCTCCTCCCTGGGGAGTAAAGAGACCCAGTACTTC.

The chain has TRBV5-4 and TRBJ1-1; weak D call: TRBD1 (6 bases). Deletions cut 3 bases from V and 7 bases from J, with 22 bases between. The length of the CDR3 is 16 residues. CDR1 and CDR2 (germline): SGHNT, YYREEE (reference sequence). CDR3 loop: CASSSGGLSRSDEAFF. The CDR3 nucleotides read TGTGCCAGCAGCTCTGGGGGGCTTTCTCGGAGTGATGAAGCTTTCTTT.

This chain uses TRBV5-1 with TRBJ1-1; 7 bases map to TRBD1. CDR1 and CDR2 from the germline V gene are SGHRS and YFSETQ. V lost 4 bases, J lost 5 bases, and 17 bases stayed unmatched. The CDR3 sequence is 17 residues long. CDR3: CASSRDSLPNPWTEAFF. CDR3 sequence (DNA): TGCGCCAGCAGCCGGGACAGCCTCCCTAACCCGTGGACTGAAGCTTTCTTT.